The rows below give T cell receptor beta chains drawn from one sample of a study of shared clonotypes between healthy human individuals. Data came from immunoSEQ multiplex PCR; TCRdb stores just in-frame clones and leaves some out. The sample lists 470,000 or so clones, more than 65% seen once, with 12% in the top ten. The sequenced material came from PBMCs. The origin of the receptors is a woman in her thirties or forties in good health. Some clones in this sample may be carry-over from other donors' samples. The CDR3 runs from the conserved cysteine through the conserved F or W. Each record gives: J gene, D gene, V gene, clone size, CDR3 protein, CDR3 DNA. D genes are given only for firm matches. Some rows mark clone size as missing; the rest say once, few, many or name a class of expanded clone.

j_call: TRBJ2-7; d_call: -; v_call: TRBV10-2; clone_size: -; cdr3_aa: CASSEAGQTYEQYF; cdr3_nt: TGCGCCAGCAGTGAGGCTGGACAGACCTACGAGCAGTACTTC
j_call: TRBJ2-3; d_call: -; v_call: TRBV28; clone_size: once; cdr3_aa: CASSLMFGGRTDTQYF; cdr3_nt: TGTGCCAGCAGTTTAATGTTCGGGGGCAGAACAGATACGCAGTATTTT
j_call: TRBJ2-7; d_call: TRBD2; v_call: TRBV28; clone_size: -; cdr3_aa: CASTPGLASYLSLSSYEQYF; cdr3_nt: TGTGCCAGCACCCCGGGACTAGCTTCATACCTGAGCCTTAGCTCCTACGAGCAGTACTTC
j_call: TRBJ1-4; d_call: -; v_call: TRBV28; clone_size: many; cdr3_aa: CASSLGAGTQKLFF; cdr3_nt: TGTGCCAGCAGTTTAGGGGCAGGGACCCAAAAACTGTTTTTT
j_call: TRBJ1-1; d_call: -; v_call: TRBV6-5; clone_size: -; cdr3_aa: CASSLTPPLNTEAFF; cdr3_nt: TGTGCCAGCAGCCTGACCCCCCCTTTGAACACTGAAGCTTTCTTT
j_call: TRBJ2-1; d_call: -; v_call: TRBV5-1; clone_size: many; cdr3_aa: CASSGSGPSYNEQFF; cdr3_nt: TGCGCCAGCAGTGGGTCTGGACCCTCCTACAATGAGCAGTTCTTC
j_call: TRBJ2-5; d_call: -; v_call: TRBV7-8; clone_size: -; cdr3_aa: CASSSNEGKAETQYF; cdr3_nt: TGTGCCAGCAGCTCGAATGAAGGGAAGGCAGAGACCCAGTACTTC
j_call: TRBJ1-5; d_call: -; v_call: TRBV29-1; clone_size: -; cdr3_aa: CSVGQRNQPQHF; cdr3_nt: TGCAGCGTTGGACAGCGAAATCAGCCCCAGCATTTT
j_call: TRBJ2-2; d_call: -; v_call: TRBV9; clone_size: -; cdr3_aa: CASSVGMGSRELFF; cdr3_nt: TGTGCCAGCAGCGTAGGCATGGGTTCCCGGGAGCTGTTTTTT
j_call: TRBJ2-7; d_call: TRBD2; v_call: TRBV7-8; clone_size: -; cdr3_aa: CASSLGRLAGEQYF; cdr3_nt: TGTGCCAGCAGCCTCGGCCGACTAGCAGGCGAGCAGTACTTC
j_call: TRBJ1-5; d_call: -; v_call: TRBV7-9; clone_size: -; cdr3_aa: CASSLGESLAQHF; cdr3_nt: TGTGCCAGCAGCTTGGGGGAGTCTTTAGCCCAGCATTTT
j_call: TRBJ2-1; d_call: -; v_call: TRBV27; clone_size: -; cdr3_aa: CASSFGNEQFF; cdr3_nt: TGTGCCAGCAGTTTTGGGAATGAGCAGTTCTTC
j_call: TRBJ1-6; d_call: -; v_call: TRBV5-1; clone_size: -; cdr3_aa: CASSLAGQGYSPLHF; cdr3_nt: TGCGCCAGCAGCTTGGCTGGGCAGGGTTATTCACCCCTCCACTTT
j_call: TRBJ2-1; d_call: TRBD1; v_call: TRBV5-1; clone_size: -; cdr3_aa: CASSFRDRGREQFF; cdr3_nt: TGCGCCAGCAGCTTCCGGGACAGGGGTCGTGAGCAGTTCTTC
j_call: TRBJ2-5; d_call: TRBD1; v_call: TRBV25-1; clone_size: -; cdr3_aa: CASSESGTGRQETQYF; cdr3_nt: TGTGCCAGCAGTGAATCGGGGACAGGGCGTCAAGAGACCCAGTACTTC
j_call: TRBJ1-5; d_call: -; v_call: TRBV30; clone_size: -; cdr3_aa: CAWSVMGSNQPQHF; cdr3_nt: TGTGCCTGGAGTGTAATGGGGAGCAATCAGCCCCAGCATTTT
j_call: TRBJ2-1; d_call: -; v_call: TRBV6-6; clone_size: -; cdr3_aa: CASSYIPKAGEQFF; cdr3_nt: TGTGCCAGCAGTTATATCCCCAAAGCAGGGGAGCAGTTCTTC
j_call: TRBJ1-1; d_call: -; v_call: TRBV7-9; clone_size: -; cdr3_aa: CASSPGGRTNTEAFF; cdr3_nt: TGTGCCAGCAGCCCCGGCGGGCGGACGAACACTGAAGCTTTCTTT
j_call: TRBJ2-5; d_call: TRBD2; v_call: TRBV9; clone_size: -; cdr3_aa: CASSPLAGAGETQYF; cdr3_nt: TGTGCCAGCAGCCCCCTAGCGGGAGCCGGGGAGACCCAGTACTTC
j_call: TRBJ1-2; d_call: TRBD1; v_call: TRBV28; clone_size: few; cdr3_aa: CASSLEGASYGYTF; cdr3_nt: TGTGCCAGCAGTTTGGAGGGGGCGAGCTATGGCTACACCTTC
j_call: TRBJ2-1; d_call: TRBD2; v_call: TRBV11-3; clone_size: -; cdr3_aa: CASSLLADNEQFF; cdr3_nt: TGTGCCAGCAGCTTACTAGCGGACAATGAGCAGTTCTTC
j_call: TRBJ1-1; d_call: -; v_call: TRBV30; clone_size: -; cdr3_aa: CAWSVHRDGTEAFF; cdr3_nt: TGTGCCTGGAGTGTGCACAGGGATGGCACTGAAGCTTTCTTT
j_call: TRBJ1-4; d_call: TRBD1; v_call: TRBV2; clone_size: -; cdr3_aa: CASSEPRGRPNEKLFF; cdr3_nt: TGTGCCAGCAGTGAACCCAGGGGGCGACCTAATGAAAAACTGTTTTTT
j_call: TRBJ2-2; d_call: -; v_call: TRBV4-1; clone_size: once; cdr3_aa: CASSQENLAVGELFF; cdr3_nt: TGCGCCAGCAGCCAGGAAAATCTGGCGGTCGGGGAGCTGTTTTTT
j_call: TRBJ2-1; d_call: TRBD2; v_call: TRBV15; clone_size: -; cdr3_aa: CATSRTSSGDEQFF; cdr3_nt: TGTGCCACCAGCCGGACTAGCTCAGGAGATGAGCAGTTCTTC
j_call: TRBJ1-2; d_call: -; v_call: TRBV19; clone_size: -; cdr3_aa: CASSIDGYRDNYGYTF; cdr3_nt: TGTGCCAGTAGTATAGATGGATACAGGGATAACTATGGCTACACCTTC